This T cell receptor (beta chain) originates from a study of siplizumab effects on memory and regulatory T cells. Method: immunoSEQ multiplex PCR; TCRdb's copy keeps in-frame clones and lacks some. The sample lists 120,000 or so clones, 80% to 95% seen once, with 1.3% in the top ten. The CDR3 covers 16 residues. Germline loops: CDR1 SGHRS, CDR2 YFSETQ. With 1 base removed from V and 0 bases from J, the gap between germline ends came to 14 bases. On this clone: The antigen is not known.

Study-level points and caveats: Only a minor fraction of alloreactive clones mapped to unstimulated subsets.

The sequence came from a human donor in good health. The chain couples TRBV5-1 to TRBJ2-7, with D perhaps matching TRBD1 (5 bases). The sequencing sample was made of CD4+ T cells sorted from blood. The CDR3 sequence: CASSLYPGHSSYEQYF. For the CDR3, the DNA is TGCGCCAGCAGCTTGTATCCTGGACACAGCTCCTACGAGCAGTACTTC.